This TCR beta chain came from a study of T cell clones after liver transplantation. Data came from immunoSEQ multiplex PCR; TCRdb stores just in-frame clones and leaves some out. The sample lists around 80,000 clones; 82% were seen once. Study-wide findings and caveats: Post-transplant, graft-donor-reactive CD4 TCRbeta sequences in blood dropped significantly in 5 of 8 subjects.

This CDR3 region has 16 residues. The germline CDR1 and CDR2 sequences are SGHVS and FNYEAQ. V dropped 0 bases and J dropped 7 bases, with 15 bases sitting between them. About this clone itself: No antigen is known for it.

The V call is TRBV7-6, the J call TRBJ2-2; D gene ambiguous. The TCR comes from a human patient who received a liver transplant. The graft donor may be the source of some T cells. The material was CD4+ T cells from blood, obtained 45 to 46 months after liver transplant. The CDR3 nucleotides are TGTGCCAGCAGCTTAGCGGTGGAGCCCCTGCACGGGGAGCTGTTTTTT. Amino acids: CASSLAVEPLHGELFF.